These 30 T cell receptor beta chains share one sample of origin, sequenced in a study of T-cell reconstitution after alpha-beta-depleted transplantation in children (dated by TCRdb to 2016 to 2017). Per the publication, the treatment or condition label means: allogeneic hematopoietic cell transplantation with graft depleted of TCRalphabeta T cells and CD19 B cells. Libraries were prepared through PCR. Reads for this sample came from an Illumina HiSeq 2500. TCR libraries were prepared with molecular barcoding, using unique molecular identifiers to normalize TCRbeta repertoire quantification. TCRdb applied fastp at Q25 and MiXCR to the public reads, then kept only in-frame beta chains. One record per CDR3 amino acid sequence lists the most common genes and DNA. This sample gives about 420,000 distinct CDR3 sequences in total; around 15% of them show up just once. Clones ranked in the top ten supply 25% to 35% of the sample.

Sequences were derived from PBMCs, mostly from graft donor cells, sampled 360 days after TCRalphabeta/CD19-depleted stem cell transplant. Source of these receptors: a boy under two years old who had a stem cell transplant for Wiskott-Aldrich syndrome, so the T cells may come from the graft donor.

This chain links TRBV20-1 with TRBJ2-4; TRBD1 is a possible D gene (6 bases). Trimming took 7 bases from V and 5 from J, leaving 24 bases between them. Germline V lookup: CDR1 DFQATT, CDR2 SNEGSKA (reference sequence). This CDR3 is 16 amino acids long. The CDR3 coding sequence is TGCAGTGATGGGGGACACTCCGGGTCACTCCAAAACATTCAGTACTTC. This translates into CSDGGHSGSLQNIQYF.

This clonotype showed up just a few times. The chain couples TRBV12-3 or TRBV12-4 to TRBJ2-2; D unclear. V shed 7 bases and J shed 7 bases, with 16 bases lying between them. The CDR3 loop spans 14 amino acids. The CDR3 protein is CASTDSIRDGELFF. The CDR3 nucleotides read TGTGCCAGCACCGACTCTATAAGGGACGGGGAGCTGTTTTTT.

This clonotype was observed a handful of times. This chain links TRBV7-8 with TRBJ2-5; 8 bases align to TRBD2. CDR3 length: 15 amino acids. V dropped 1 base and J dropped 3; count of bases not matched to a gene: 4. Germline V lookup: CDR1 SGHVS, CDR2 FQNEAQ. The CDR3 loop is CASSLDGRGEETQYF. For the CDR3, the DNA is TGTGCCAGCAGCTTAGACGGGAGGGGGGAAGAGACCCAGTACTTC.

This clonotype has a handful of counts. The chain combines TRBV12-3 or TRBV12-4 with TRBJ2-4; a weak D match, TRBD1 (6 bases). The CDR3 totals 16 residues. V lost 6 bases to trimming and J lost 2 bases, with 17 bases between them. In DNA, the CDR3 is TGTGCCAGCAGCGCACCCCGCCAGGGGACCAAAAACATTCAGTACTTC. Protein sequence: CASSAPRQGTKNIQYF.

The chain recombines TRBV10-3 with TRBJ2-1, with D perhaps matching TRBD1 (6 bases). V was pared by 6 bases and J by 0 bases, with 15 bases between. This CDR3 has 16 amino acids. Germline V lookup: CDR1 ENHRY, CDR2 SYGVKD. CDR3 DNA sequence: TGTGCCATCAGCTTCGGACAGTTGAGCTCCTACAATGAGCAGTTCTTC. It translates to CAISFGQLSSYNEQFF.

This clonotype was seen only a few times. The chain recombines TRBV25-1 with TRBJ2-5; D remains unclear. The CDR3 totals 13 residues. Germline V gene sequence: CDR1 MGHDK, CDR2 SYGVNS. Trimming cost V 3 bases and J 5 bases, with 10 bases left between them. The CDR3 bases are TGTGCCAGCAGTGAGGGCCTGCGGGAGACCCAGTACTTC. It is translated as CASSEGLRETQYF.

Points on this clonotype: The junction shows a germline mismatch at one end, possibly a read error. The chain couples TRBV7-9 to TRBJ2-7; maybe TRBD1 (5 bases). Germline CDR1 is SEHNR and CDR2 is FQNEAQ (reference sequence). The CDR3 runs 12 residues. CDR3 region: CASSSDSYGQYF. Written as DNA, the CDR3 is TGTGCCAGCAGCTCAGACAGCTACGGGCAGTACTTC.

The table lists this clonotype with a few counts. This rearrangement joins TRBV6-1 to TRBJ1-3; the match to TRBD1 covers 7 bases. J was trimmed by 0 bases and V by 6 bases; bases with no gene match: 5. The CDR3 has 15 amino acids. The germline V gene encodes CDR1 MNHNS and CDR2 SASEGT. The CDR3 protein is CASSHRGPSGNTIYF. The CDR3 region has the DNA TGTGCCAGCAGCCACAGGGGCCCCTCTGGAAACACCATATATTTT.

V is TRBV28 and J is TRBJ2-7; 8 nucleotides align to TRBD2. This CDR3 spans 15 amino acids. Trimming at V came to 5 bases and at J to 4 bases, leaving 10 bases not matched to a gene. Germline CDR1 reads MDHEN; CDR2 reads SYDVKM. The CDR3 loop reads CASSPWAGGRYEQYF. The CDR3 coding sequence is TGTGCCAGCAGTCCCTGGGCGGGGGGACGATACGAGCAGTACTTC.

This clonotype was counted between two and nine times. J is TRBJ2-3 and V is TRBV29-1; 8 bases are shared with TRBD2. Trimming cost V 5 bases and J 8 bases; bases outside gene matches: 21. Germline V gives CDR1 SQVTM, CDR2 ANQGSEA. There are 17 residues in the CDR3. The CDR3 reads CSVQRVGLEFTIGTQYF. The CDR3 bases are TGCAGCGTTCAACGCGTGGGACTAGAGTTCACGATTGGTACGCAGTATTTT.

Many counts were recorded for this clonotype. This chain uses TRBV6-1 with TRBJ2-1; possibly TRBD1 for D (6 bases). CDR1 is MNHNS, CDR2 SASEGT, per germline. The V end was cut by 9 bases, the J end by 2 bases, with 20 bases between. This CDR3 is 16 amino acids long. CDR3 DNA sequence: TGTGCCAGTTCCCGCCAGGGACACCTAACCTACAATGAGCAGTTCTTC. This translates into CASSRQGHLTYNEQFF.

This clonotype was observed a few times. The CDR3 loop is CASSLGALVPNYNEQFF. CDR3 in DNA: TGCGCCAGCAGCTTGGGGGCCTTGGTCCCCAATTACAATGAGCAGTTCTTC. The chain carries TRBV5-1 and TRBJ2-1; unclear D gene. The CDR3 is 17 amino acids. The germline gives CDR1 SGHRS, CDR2 YFSETQ. Trimming took 0 bases from V and 4 from J, leaving 17 bases between them.

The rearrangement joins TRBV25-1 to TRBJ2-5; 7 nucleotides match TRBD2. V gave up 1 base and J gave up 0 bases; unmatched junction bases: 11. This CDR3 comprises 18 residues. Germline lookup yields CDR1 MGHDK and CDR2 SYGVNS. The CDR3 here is CASSEFPRRGSDQETQYF. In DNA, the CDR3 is TGTGCCAGCAGTGAATTCCCCCGGCGCGGGAGCGACCAAGAGACCCAGTACTTC.

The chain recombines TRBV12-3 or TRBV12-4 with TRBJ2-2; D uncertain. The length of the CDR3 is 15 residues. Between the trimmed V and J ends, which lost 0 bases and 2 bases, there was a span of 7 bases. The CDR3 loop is CASSLANLNTGELFF. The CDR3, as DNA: TGTGCCAGCAGTTTAGCGAACCTCAACACCGGGGAGCTGTTTTTT.

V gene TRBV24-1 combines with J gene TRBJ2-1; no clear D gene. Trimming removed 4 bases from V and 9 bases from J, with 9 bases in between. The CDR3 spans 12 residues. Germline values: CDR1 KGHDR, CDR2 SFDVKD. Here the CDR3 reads CATSEFLGEQFF. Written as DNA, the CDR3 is TGTGCCACCAGTGAATTCTTAGGTGAGCAGTTCTTC.

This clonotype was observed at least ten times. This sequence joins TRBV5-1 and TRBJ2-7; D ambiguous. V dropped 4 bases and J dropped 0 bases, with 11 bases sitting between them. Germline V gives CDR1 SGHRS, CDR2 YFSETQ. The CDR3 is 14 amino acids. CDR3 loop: CASSTRSYSYEQYF. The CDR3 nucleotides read TGCGCCAGCAGCACCCGATCCTACTCCTACGAGCAGTACTTC.

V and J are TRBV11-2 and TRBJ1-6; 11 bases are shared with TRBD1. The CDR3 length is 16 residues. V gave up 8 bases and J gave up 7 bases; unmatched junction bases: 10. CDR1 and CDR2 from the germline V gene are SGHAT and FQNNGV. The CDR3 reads CASRRTGGFRNSPLHF. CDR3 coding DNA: TGTGCCAGCCGAAGGACAGGGGGCTTCCGCAATTCACCCCTCCACTTT.

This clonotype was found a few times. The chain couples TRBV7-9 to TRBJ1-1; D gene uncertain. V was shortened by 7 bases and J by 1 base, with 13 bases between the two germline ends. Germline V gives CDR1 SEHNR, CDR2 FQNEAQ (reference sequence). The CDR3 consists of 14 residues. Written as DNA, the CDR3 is TGTGCCAGCACCCGACACCGGCAGAACACTGAAGCTTTCTTT. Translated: CASTRHRQNTEAFF.

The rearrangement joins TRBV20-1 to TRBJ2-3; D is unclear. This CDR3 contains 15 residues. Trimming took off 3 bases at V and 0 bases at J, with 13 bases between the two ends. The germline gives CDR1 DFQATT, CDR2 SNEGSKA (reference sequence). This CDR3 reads CSASLPASSTDTQYF. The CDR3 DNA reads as TGCAGTGCTAGTCTTCCAGCGTCGAGCACAGATACGCAGTATTTT.

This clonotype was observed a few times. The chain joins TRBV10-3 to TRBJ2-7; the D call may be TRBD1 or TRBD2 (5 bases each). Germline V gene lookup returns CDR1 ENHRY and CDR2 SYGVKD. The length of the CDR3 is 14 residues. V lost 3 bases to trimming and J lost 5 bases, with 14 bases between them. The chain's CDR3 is CAISEGTSWDEQYF. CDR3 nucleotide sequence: TGTGCCATCAGTGAAGGGACGTCCTGGGACGAGCAGTACTTC.

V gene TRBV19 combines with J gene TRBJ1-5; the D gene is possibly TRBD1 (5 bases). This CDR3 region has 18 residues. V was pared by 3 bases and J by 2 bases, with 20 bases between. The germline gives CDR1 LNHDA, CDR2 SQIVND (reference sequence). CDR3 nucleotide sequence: TGTGCCAGTAGTATTGGAAAGGGGACGATCCTTGGCAATCAGCCCCAGCATTTT. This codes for CASSIGKGTILGNQPQHF. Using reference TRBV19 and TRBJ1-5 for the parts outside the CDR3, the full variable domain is DGGITQSPKYLFRKEGQNVTLSCEQNLNHDAMYWYRQDPGQGLRLIYYSQIVNDFQKGDIAEGYSVSREKKESFPLTVTSAQKNPTAFYLCASSIGKGTILGNQPQHFGDGTRLSIL.

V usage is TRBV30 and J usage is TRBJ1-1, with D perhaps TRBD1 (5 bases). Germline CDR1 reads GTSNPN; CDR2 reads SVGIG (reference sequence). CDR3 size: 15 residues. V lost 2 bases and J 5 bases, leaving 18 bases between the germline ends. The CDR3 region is CAWSPPGTGGTEAFF. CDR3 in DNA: TGTGCCTGGAGTCCGCCCGGGACGGGGGGAACTGAAGCTTTCTTT.

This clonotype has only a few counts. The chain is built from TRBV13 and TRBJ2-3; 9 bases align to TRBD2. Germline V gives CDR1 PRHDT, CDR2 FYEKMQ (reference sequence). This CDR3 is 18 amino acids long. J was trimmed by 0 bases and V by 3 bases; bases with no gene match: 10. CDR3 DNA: TGTGCCAGCAGCTTGGCTAGAAAGACTAGCGGCAGCACAGATACGCAGTATTTT. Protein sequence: CASSLARKTSGSTDTQYF.

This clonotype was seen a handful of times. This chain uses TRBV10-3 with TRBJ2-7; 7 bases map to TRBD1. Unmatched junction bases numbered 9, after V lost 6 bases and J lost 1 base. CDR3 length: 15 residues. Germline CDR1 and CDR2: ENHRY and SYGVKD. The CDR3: CAISAGTVLSYEQYF. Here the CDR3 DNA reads TGTGCCATCAGCGCCGGGACAGTCCTTTCCTACGAGCAGTACTTC.

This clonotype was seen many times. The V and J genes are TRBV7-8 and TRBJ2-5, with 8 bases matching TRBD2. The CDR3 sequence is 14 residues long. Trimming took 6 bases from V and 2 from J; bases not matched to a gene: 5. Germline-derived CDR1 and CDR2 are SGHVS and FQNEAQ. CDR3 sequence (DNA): TGTGCCAGCAGATTACTAGCGGTACAAGAGACCCAGTACTTC. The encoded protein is CASRLLAVQETQYF.

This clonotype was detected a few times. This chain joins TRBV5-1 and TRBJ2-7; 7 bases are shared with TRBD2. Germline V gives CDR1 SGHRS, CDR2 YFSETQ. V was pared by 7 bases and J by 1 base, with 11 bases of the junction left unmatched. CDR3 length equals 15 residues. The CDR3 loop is CASYHGAGVSYEQYF. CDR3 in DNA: TGCGCCAGCTATCATGGGGCGGGAGTTTCCTACGAGCAGTACTTC.

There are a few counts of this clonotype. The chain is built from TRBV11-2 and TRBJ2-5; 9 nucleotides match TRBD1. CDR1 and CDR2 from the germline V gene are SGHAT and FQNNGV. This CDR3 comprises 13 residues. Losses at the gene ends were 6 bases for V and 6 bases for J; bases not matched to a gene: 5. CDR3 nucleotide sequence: TGTGCCAGCAGTTCCGGGACAGGGAAGACCCAGTACTTC. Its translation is CASSSGTGKTQYF. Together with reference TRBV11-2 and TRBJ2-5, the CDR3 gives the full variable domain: EAGVAQSPRYKIIEKRQSVAFWCNPISGHATLYWYQQILGQGPKLLIQFQNNGVVDDSQLPKDRFSAERLKGVDSTLKIQPAKLEDSAVYLCASSSGTGKTQYFGPGTRLLVL.

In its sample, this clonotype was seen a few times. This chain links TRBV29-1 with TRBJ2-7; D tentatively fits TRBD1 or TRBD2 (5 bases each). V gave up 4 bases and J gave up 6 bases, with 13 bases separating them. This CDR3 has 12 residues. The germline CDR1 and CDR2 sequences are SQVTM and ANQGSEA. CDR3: CSVARGPGEQYF. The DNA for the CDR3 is TGCAGCGTTGCCCGGGGACCTGGCGAGCAGTACTTC.

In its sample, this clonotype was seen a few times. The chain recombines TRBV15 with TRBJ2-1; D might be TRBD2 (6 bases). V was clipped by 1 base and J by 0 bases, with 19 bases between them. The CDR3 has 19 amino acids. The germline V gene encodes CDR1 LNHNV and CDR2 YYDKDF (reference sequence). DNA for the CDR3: TGTGCCACCAGCAGAGGTAGTCTAGCGTATCTAAGCTCCTACAATGAGCAGTTCTTC. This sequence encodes CATSRGSLAYLSSYNEQFF.

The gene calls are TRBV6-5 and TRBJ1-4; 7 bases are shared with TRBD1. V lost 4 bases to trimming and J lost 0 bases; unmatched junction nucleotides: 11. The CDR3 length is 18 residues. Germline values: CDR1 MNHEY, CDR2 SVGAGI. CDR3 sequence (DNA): TGTGCCAGCAGTTCCTTGGGACAGCGATGGGCAACTAATGAAAAACTGTTTTTT. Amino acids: CASSSLGQRWATNEKLFF.